The T cell receptor beta chain under discussion was sequenced for a study of cytomegalovirus exposure and HLA in healthy donors. The study's findings and limits: Usually a TCR sequence was rare, but some public TCRs were found in many donors. Diagnosis of cytomegalovirus status made by the classifier reportedly showed high specificity and sensitivity.

Primers included in the PCR were 60 Vbeta and 13 Jbeta primers. Generated by immunoSEQ multiplex PCR, the TCRdb table keeps only in-frame clones and is missing some. The table records about 95,000 clones, 60% to 85% of them present only once. The germline V gene encodes CDR1 PRHDT and CDR2 FYEKMQ (reference sequence). V lost 5 bases, J lost 0 bases, and 19 bases lay in between. The length of the CDR3 is 17 residues. Of note for this clone: Its antigen is undetermined.

The clonotype originates from a woman between 35 and 50 years old in good health and CMV-seronegative. V gene TRBV13 combines with J gene TRBJ1-1, with a weak D call TRBD1 (5 bases). The sample was PBMCs. The CDR3 reads CASSRSGQVFMNTEAFF. The CDR3 DNA is TGTGCCAGCAGCCGATCTGGACAAGTCTTCATGAACACTGAAGCTTTCTTT. Full variable domain (outside the CDR3, taken from reference TRBV13 and TRBJ1-1): AAGVIQSPRHLIKEKRETATLKCYPIPRHDTVYWYQQGPGQDPQFLISFYEKMQSDKGSIPDRFSAQQFSDYHSELNMSSLELGDSALYFCASSRSGQVFMNTEAFFGQGTRLTVV.